The 17 T cell receptor beta chains below all came from one sample that was sequenced in a study of T-cell memory formation after mild COVID-19. Each CDR3 protein gets one entry after TCRdb re-called the 5' RACE reads with MiXCR. The top ten hold 8.4% of the sample, which has 400,000 or so distinct CDR3 sequences, 20% seen once. The sample consisted of PBMCs or a T cell subset sorted from them (not recorded which). The receptors come from an adult woman who had mild COVID-19 (a few samples of this study predate the infection). Cell type and time point are not known.

V is TRBV7-3 and J is TRBJ2-1; 13 nucleotides agree with TRBD2. With 5 bases clipped from V and 1 base from J, the junction kept 2 bases outside the gene matches. The CDR3 spans 16 residues. Germline V gene lookup returns CDR1 SGHTA and CDR2 FQGTGA. DNA for the CDR3: TGTGCCAGCAGCCAACTAGCGGGAGGGTCCTACAATGAGCAGTTCTTC. This sequence encodes CASSQLAGGSYNEQFF.

This clonotype has just a few counts. The chain combines TRBV3-1 with TRBJ2-7, with TRBD1 matching 10 bases. V was pared by 3 bases and J by 3 bases, with 5 bases of the junction left unmatched. The CDR3 spans 15 residues. Germline V lookup: CDR1 LGHDT, CDR2 YNNKEL (reference sequence). CDR3 sequence: CASSHLGTGVYEQYF. The CDR3 bases are TGTGCCAGCAGCCATTTGGGGACAGGGGTCTACGAGCAGTACTTC.

This chain uses TRBV9 with TRBJ2-3; tentatively, D is TRBD2 (6 bases). From germline, CDR1 is SGDLS and CDR2 YYNGEE. The length of the CDR3 is 16 residues. Trimming pared 4 bases from V and 0 bases from J, leaving 15 bases between. CDR3 region: CASSIYAGSSTDTQYF. The CDR3 DNA follows: TGTGCCAGCAGCATCTATGCGGGGTCTAGCACAGATACGCAGTATTTT.

The table lists this clonotype with a few counts. The chain couples TRBV24-1 to TRBJ1-2, with unresolved D. Trimming shortened V by 4 bases and J by 2 bases, and 13 bases separated the two germline ends. The CDR3 covers 15 residues. Germline V gene sequence: CDR1 KGHDR, CDR2 SFDVKD. The CDR3 is CATSEDGAGNYGYTF. DNA of the CDR3: TGTGCCACCAGTGAGGACGGTGCGGGAAACTATGGCTACACCTTC.

This clonotype has only a few counts. This chain uses TRBV11-3 with TRBJ2-5, with D unclear. CDR3 length: 13 residues. The germline V gene encodes CDR1 SGHNT and CDR2 YENEEA. V gave up 9 bases and J gave up 1 base, with 12 bases separating them. DNA of the CDR3: TGTGCCAGTTCACGGCGGACCCAAGAGACCCAGTACTTC. As protein: CASSRRTQETQYF.

This clonotype was found a few times. V usage is TRBV4-2 and J usage is TRBJ2-5, with 7 positions matching TRBD2. The CDR3 runs to 17 residues. Germline V gene lookup returns CDR1 LGHNA and CDR2 YNFKEQ. The V segment lost 1 base and the J segment 4 bases; nucleotides outside the gene matches: 12. CDR3 DNA sequence: TGTGCCAGCAGCCAAGCCCCTGGGCGGGAGAGGGGAGAGACCCAGTACTTC. As protein: CASSQAPGRERGETQYF.

The chain employs TRBV5-1 and TRBJ2-1; D perhaps matches TRBD2 (6 bases). Germline V lookup: CDR1 SGHRS, CDR2 YFSETQ. CDR3 size: 16 residues. V lost 6 bases, J lost 0 bases, and 16 bases lay in between. Here the CDR3 reads CASNRNGGSSYNEQFF. Here the CDR3 DNA reads TGCGCCAGCAACCGGAACGGGGGTAGCTCCTACAATGAGCAGTTCTTC.

The chain recombines TRBV23-1 with TRBJ2-5, with unresolved D. TRBV23-1 is recorded as an ORF, its role being uncertain. V gave up 7 bases and J gave up 3 bases, with 18 bases separating them. The CDR3 is made up of 15 amino acids. DNA of the CDR3: TGCGCCAGCACCCCTCCGTCTGCGTGGAAAGAGACCCAGTACTTC. Protein sequence: CASTPPSAWKETQYF.

This clonotype was picked up many times. V gene TRBV5-6 combines with J gene TRBJ2-7; D is unresolved. There are 12 residues in the CDR3. Germline CDR1 SGHDT, CDR2 YYEEEE. V was clipped by 2 bases and J by 1 base, with 4 bases between them. The CDR3 DNA follows: TGTGCCAGCAGCTTCAAGTCCTACGAGCAGTACTTC. Translating gives CASSFKSYEQYF. Combining the CDR3 with reference TRBV5-6 and TRBJ2-7 gives the whole variable domain DAGVTQSPTHLIKTRGQQVTLRCSPKSGHDTVSWYQQALGQGPQFIFQYYEEEERQRGNFPDRFSGHQFPNYSSELNVNALLLGDSALYLCASSFKSYEQYFGPGTRLTVT.

A few counts support this clonotype. The chain has TRBV28 and TRBJ2-3; D not certain. V lost 3 bases and J 0 bases, leaving 10 bases between the germline ends. The germline V gene encodes CDR1 MDHEN and CDR2 SYDVKM. The CDR3 length is 15 residues. The CDR3 DNA reads as TGTGCCAGCAGTTTGCGGTTATCAAGCACAGATACGCAGTATTTT. Amino acids: CASSLRLSSTDTQYF. Drawing the rest from reference TRBV28 and TRBJ2-3, the complete variable domain is DVKVTQSSRYLVKRTGEKVFLECVQDMDHENMFWYRQDPGLGLRLIYFSYDVKMKEKGDIPEGYSVSREKKERFSLILESASTNQTSMYLCASSLRLSSTDTQYFGPGTRLTVL.

The table lists this clonotype with many counts. The J gene is TRBJ2-7, the V gene TRBV6-5, with D possibly matching TRBD1 (5 bases). This CDR3 comprises 17 residues. V was pared by 0 bases and J by 0 bases, with 15 bases between. CDR1 MNHEY and CDR2 SVGAGI come from the germline V gene. The CDR3 here is CASSYSTSTVSSYEQYF. DNA of the CDR3: TGTGCCAGCAGTTACTCGACTTCGACAGTGAGCTCCTACGAGCAGTACTTC.

The chain couples TRBV7-2 to TRBJ2-1, with D possibly matching TRBD1 (5 bases). Between the trimmed V and J ends, which lost 1 base and 0 bases, there was a span of 13 bases. CDR1 and CDR2 (germline): SGHTA, FQGNSA. The CDR3 covers 17 residues. The CDR3 protein is CASSLVQGLSSYNEQFF. The CDR3 DNA follows: TGTGCCAGCAGCTTAGTGCAGGGATTAAGCTCCTACAATGAGCAGTTCTTC.

V is TRBV12-3 or TRBV12-4 and J is TRBJ1-2; no definite D call. The CDR3 extends over 13 amino acids. V was clipped by 7 bases and J by 2 bases, with 11 bases between them. The CDR3 sequence is CASTNPGNYGYTF. CDR3 in DNA: TGTGCCAGCACCAACCCTGGAAACTATGGCTACACCTTC.

This clonotype was recorded once. The chain is built from TRBV12-3 or TRBV12-4 and TRBJ1-4, with TRBD1 matching over 10 bases. The CDR3 loop spans 14 amino acids. The V gene end was trimmed by 3 bases and the J gene end by 9 bases; junction bases not matched to a gene: 4. The CDR3 loop is CASSFLDRGKKLFF. DNA of the CDR3: TGTGCCAGCAGTTTCTTGGACAGGGGGAAAAAACTGTTTTTT.

This clonotype showed up many times. CDR3 sequence: CASSLTSGTGDEQFF. The CDR3 DNA sequence: TGTGCCAGCAGCTTAACTAGCGGGACGGGCGATGAGCAGTTCTTC. This chain joins TRBV11-3 and TRBJ2-1; 10 nucleotides match TRBD2. Germline CDR1 and CDR2: SGHNT and YENEEA. The CDR3 is 15 amino acids. V was pared by 2 bases and J by 8 bases, with 6 bases of the junction left unmatched. The full variable domain, rest sourced from reference TRBV11-3 and TRBJ2-1, is EAGVVQSPRYKIIEKKQPVAFWCNPISGHNTLYWYLQNLGQGPELLIRYENEEAVDDSQLPKDRFSAERLKGVDSTLKIQPAELGDSAVYLCASSLTSGTGDEQFFGPGTRLTVL.

A few counts support this clonotype. This CDR3 reads CASSLDNNQPQHF. In DNA form, the CDR3 reads TGCGCCAGCAGCCTGGACAATAATCAGCCCCAGCATTTT. This rearrangement joins TRBV5-1 to TRBJ1-5; possible D gene TRBD1, 5 bases. The CDR3 covers 13 residues. CDR1 and CDR2 (germline): SGHRS, YFSETQ. Trimming shortened V by 4 bases and J by 4 bases, and 9 bases separated the two germline ends.

This clonotype was recorded a few times. The CDR3 coding sequence is TGTGCCAGCAGCTTACAACAGGGGCTTAACTATGGCTACACCTTC. This gives the protein CASSLQQGLNYGYTF. The gene calls are TRBV7-2 and TRBJ1-2; 7 bases are shared with TRBD1. Per germline, CDR1 SGHTA and CDR2 FQGNSA. The CDR3 is 15 residues long. After removal of 2 bases from V and 1 base from J, the junction contained 4 bases not matched to a gene.